Following are 12 T cell receptor beta chains from one sample sequenced in a study of blood T cell repertoires in COVID-19. Assay used: immunoSEQ multiplex PCR; TCRdb lists only in-frame clones, some missing. The table records 300,000 to 400,000 clones, roughly 85% of them present only once. Sequenced material: PBMCs or T cells enriched from blood (not recorded which). Source of these receptors: a woman younger than 45 who had been exposed to COVID-19.

This clone was observed a handful of times. The V gene is TRBV28, the J gene TRBJ2-7; TRBD2 might be the D (6 bases). This CDR3 region has 11 residues. Germline V lookup: CDR1 MDHEN, CDR2 SYDVKM. The V end lost 10 bases, the J end lost 6 bases, and 13 bases lay between the germline ends. The CDR3 DNA sequence: TGTGCCACCCGACTAGTGAGCGAGCAGTACTTC. As protein: CATRLVSEQYF.

The chain joins TRBV18 to TRBJ1-1; a possible D gene is TRBD1 (5 bases). The CDR3 extends over 14 amino acids. V lost 5 bases, J lost 3 bases, and 13 bases lay in between. Looked up from germline, CDR1 is KGHSH and CDR2 is LQKENI. The CDR3 here is CASSYTGGDTEAFF. CDR3 sequence (DNA): TGTGCCAGCTCATATACCGGGGGAGACACTGAAGCTTTCTTT.

For this clone: Other DNA sequences in this specimen translate into the identical CDR3. V and J are TRBV28 and TRBJ1-5, with 8 bases identical to TRBD1. Germline CDR1 MDHEN, CDR2 SYDVKM. Trimming cost V 5 bases and J 4 bases; bases outside gene matches: 1. This CDR3 contains 13 residues. The CDR3 nucleotides are TGTGCCAGCAGTCGACAGGGGAATCAGCCCCAGCATTTT. Translating it yields CASSRQGNQPQHF.

The V and J genes are TRBV28 and TRBJ2-3; D perhaps matches TRBD2 (6 bases). This CDR3 has 17 residues. Germline V gene data show CDR1 as MDHEN and CDR2 as SYDVKM. V dropped 5 bases and J dropped 0 bases, with 18 bases sitting between them. The CDR3 is CASSPQPGLSSTDTQYF. CDR3 DNA sequence: TGTGCCAGCAGTCCACAACCGGGACTCTCTAGCACAGATACGCAGTATTTT. Supplemented by reference TRBV28 and TRBJ2-3, the full variable domain reads DVKVTQSSRYLVKRTGEKVFLECVQDMDHENMFWYRQDPGLGLRLIYFSYDVKMKEKGDIPEGYSVSREKKERFSLILESASTNQTSMYLCASSPQPGLSSTDTQYFGPGTRLTVL.

CDR3 bases: TGTGCCAGCAGCTTAGTTCCAGGGAGCAATCAGCCCCAGCATTTT. This codes for CASSLVPGSNQPQHF. The gene calls are TRBV7-2 and TRBJ1-5, with a tentative D call TRBD1 (5 bases). Germline CDR1 is SGHTA and CDR2 is FQGNSA. The V end was cut by 1 base, the J end by 1 base, with 8 bases between. The CDR3 contains 15 residues.

The chain employs TRBV28 and TRBJ1-2, with D tentatively TRBD1 (6 bases). Germline V gene sequence: CDR1 MDHEN, CDR2 SYDVKM. This CDR3 region has 13 residues. Trimming took off 6 bases at V and 2 bases at J, with 10 bases between the two ends. The CDR3 bases are TGTGCCAGCAGAAGACAGGAGAACTATGGCTACACCTTC. Protein: CASRRQENYGYTF.

The chain uses TRBV6-2 or TRBV6-3 and TRBJ2-3, with D hard to call. CDR1 and CDR2 (germline): MNHEY, SVGEGT. The CDR3 consists of 15 residues. V dropped 4 bases and J dropped 3 bases, with 14 bases sitting between them. Written as DNA, the CDR3 is TGTGCCAGCAGTTTTGGTAGATTGAGGACAGATACGCAGTATTTT. Translating gives CASSFGRLRTDTQYF.

The table lists this clone with a count of one. The chain joins TRBV7-2 to TRBJ1-2; no reliable D call. CDR1 SGHTA and CDR2 FQGNSA come from the germline V gene. V was pared by 5 bases and J by 4 bases, with 14 bases between. The CDR3 has 14 amino acids. In DNA form, the CDR3 reads TGTGCCAGCAGCCTAGACTCAGGCCCCTATGGCTACACCTTC. Translating it yields CASSLDSGPYGYTF.

The chain is built from TRBV18 and TRBJ1-1; 7 bases line up with TRBD1. V lost 6 bases and J lost 1; bases outside the gene matches: 8. Germline V gene lookup returns CDR1 KGHSH and CDR2 LQKENI. CDR3 length equals 15 residues. CDR3 sequence reads: CASSQGTAKNTEAFF. CDR3 coding DNA: TGTGCCAGCTCCCAAGGGACAGCTAAGAACACTGAAGCTTTCTTT. Using reference TRBV18 and TRBJ1-1 for the parts outside the CDR3, the full variable domain is NAGVMQNPRHLVRRRGQEARLRCSPMKGHSHVYWYRQLPEEGLKFMVYLQKENIIDESGMPKERFSAEFPKEGPSILRIQQVVRGDSAAYFCASSQGTAKNTEAFFGQGTRLTVV.

The chain links TRBV27 to TRBJ2-2; D gene ambiguous. The CDR3 sequence is 16 residues long. Trimming cost V 6 bases and J 5 bases, with 19 bases left between them. Germline V gene data show CDR1 as MNHEY and CDR2 as SMNVEV (reference sequence). The CDR3 loop is CASSLLIASRTGELFF. As DNA, the CDR3 is TGTGCCAGCAGCCTACTGATAGCTTCGAGAACCGGGGAGCTGTTTTTT.

The chain carries TRBV6-5 and TRBJ1-4; possibly TRBD1 for D (5 bases). The CDR3 is made up of 14 amino acids. Germline V gene data show CDR1 as MNHEY and CDR2 as SVGAGI. Deletions cut 5 bases from V and 7 bases from J, with 14 bases between. This CDR3 reads CASSPGLWGEKLFF. The CDR3, as DNA: TGTGCCAGCAGTCCGGGACTTTGGGGTGAAAAACTGTTTTTT.

The chain carries TRBV5-4 and TRBJ1-5; D uncertain. Germline loops: CDR1 SGHNT, CDR2 YYREEE (reference sequence). There are 14 residues in the CDR3. The V end lost 2 bases, the J end lost 0 bases, and 6 bases lay between the germline ends. DNA of the CDR3: TGTGCCAGCAGCTTATCAGATAGCAATCAGCCCCAGCATTTT. Its protein is CASSLSDSNQPQHF.